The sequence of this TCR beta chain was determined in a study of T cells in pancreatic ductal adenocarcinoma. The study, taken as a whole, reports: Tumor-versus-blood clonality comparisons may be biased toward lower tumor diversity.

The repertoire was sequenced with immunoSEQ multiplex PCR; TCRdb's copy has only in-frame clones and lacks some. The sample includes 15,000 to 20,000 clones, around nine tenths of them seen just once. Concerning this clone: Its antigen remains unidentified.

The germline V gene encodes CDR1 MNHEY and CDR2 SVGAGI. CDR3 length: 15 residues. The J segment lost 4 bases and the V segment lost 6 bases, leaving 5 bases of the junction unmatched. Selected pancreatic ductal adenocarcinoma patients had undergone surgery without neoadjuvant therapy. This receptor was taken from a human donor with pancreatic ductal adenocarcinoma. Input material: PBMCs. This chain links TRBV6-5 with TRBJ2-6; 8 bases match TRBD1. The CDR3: CASRRQGPGANVLTF. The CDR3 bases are TGTGCCAGCAGGAGACAGGGGCCCGGGGCCAACGTCCTGACTTTC.